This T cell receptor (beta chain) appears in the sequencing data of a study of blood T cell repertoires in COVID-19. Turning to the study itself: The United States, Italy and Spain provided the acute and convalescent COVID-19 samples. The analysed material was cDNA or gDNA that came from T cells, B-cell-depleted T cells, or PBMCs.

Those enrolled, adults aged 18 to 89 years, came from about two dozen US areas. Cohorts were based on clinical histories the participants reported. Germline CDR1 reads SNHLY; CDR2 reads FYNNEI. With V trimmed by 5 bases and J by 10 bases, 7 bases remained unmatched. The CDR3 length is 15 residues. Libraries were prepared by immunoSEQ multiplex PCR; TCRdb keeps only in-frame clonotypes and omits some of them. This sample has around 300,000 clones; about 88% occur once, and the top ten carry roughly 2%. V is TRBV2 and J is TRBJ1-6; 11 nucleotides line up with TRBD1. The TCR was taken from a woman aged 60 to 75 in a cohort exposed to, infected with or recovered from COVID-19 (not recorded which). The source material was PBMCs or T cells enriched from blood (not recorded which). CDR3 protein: CASSTGTGGYSPLHF. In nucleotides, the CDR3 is TGTGCCAGCAGTACCGGGACAGGGGGATACTCACCCCTCCACTTT.